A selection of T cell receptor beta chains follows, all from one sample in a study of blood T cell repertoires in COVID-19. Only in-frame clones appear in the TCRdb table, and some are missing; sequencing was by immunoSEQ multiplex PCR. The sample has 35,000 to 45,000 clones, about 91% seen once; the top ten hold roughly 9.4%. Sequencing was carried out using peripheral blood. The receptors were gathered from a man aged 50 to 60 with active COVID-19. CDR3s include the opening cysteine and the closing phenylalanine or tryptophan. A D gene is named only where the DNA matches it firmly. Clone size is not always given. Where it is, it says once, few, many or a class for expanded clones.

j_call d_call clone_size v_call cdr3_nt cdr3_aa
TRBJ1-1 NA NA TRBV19 TGTGCCAGTAACTCTCTTGCGGCGGTCACTGAAGCTTTCTTT CASNSLAAVTEAFF
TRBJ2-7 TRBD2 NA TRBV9 TGTGCCAGCAGCGTAGAAGGGACTAGCGGGAGCTACGAGCAGTACTTC CASSVEGTSGSYEQYF
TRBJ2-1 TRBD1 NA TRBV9 TGTGCCAGCAGCGTGGAATCGACAGGGCTAAATGAGCAGTTCTTC CASSVESTGLNEQFF
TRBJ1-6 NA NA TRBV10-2 TGCGCCAGCAGTGGAGCGGGGCGTCCAAATTCACCCCTCCACTTT CASSGAGRPNSPLHF
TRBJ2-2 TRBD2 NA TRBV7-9 TGTGCCAGCTGGCGGACTAGCGGGAACACCGGGGAGCTGTTTTTT CASWRTSGNTGELFF
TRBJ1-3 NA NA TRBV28 TGTGCCAGCCTAGACAGATTAAGCTCTGGAAACACCATATATTTT CASLDRLSSGNTIYF
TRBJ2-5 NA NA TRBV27 TGTGCCAGCAGTGCGCTAGAATACGGGGGAGAGACCCAGTACTTC CASSALEYGGETQYF
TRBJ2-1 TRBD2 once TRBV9 TGTGCCAGCAGCTCCACTAGCGGGGACTACAATGAGCAGTTCTTC CASSSTSGDYNEQFF
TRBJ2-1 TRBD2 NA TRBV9 TGTGCCAGCAGCGTAGCTCTGGCGGGAGGCCCCATAGCGAATGAGCAGTTCTTC CASSVALAGGPIANEQFF
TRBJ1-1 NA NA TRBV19 TGTGCCAGTACACAGGGAAGCGGCACTGAAGCTTTCTTT CASTQGSGTEAFF
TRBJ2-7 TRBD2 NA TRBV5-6 TGTGCCAGCAGTTCTAGCGGGAGGGCCAGTCTTTACGAGCAGTACTTC CASSSSGRASLYEQYF
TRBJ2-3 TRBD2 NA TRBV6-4 TGTGCCAGCAGTGACGCCCTAGCGGGTTGGACAGATACGCAGTATTTT CASSDALAGWTDTQYF